This TCR beta chain emerged from a study of cytomegalovirus exposure and HLA in healthy donors. Study outcomes and limitations: Analysis performed later showed TCR beta chains linked to HLA being more clonally expanded than equally common others. Rare TCR sequences predominated, though certain public TCRs were found in many donors. In a later analysis, TCR beta V- and J-gene trimming showed a link to a missense DCLRE1C variant.

The PCR ran on 60 Vbeta and 13 Jbeta primers. Data came from immunoSEQ multiplex PCR; TCRdb stores just in-frame clones and leaves some out. The data show roughly 150,000 clones, with around three fifths seen just once and around 2.9% held by the top ten. Concerning this clone: Its antigen is unknown.

This CDR3 spans 12 amino acids. The germline CDR1 and CDR2 sequences are SNHLY and FYNNEI. The ends were cut back, 8 bases at V and 1 base at J, with 9 bases in the middle. The V gene is TRBV2, the J gene TRBJ2-7, with a tentative D call TRBD1 (6 bases). This sequence originates from a woman aged 25 to 39 in good health and CMV-seropositive. The sequenced sample consisted of PBMCs. CDR3 nucleotides: TGTGCCAGCCTCAGGGGTTCCTACGAGCAGTACTTC. This gives the protein CASLRGSYEQYF.